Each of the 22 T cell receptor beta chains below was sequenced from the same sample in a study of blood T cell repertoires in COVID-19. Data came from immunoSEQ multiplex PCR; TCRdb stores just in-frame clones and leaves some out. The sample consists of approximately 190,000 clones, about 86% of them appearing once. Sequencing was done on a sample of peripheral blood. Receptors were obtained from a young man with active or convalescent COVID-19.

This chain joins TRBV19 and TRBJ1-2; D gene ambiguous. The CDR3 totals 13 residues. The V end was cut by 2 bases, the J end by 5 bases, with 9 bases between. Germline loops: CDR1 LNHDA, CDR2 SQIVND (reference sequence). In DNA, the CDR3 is TGTGCCAGTAGTATACCGGGTCTATATGGCTACACCTTC. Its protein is CASSIPGLYGYTF.

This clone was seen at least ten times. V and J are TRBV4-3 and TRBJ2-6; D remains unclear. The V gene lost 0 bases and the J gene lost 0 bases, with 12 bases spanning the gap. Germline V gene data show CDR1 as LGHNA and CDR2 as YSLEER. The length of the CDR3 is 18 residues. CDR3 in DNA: TGCGCCAGCAGCCAAGATCCACCACAGAACTCTGGGGCCAACGTCCTGACTTTC. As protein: CASSQDPPQNSGANVLTF.

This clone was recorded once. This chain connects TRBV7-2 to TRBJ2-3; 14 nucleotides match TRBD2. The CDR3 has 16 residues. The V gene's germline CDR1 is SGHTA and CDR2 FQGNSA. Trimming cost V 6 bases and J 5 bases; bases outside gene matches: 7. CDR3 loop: CASSRGLAGAGDTQYF. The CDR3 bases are TGTGCCAGCAGTCGGGGACTAGCGGGAGCGGGAGATACGCAGTATTTT. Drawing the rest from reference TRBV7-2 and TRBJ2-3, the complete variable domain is GAGVSQSPSNKVTEKGKDVELRCDPISGHTALYWYRQSLGQGLEFLIYFQGNSAPDKSGLPSDRFSAERTGGSVSTLTIQRTQQEDSAVYLCASSRGLAGAGDTQYFGPGTRLTVL.

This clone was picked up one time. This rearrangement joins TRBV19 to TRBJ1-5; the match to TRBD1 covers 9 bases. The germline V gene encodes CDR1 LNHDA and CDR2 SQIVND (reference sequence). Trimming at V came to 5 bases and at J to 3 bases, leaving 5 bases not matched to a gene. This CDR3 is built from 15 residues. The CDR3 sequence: CASSRQGDYNQPQHF. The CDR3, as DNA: TGTGCCAGTAGTCGACAGGGGGACTACAATCAGCCCCAGCATTTT.

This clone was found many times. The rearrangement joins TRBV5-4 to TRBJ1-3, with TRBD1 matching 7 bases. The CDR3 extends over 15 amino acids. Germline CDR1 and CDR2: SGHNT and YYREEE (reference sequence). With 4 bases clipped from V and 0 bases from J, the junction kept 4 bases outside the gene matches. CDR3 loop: CASSLDRASGNTIYF. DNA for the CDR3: TGTGCCAGCAGCCTCGACAGGGCCTCTGGAAACACCATATATTTT.

The CDR3 here is CASSGWGANVGYTF. In nucleotides, the CDR3 is TGTGCCAGCAGTGGTTGGGGAGCGAACGTTGGCTACACCTTC. V is TRBV25-1 and J is TRBJ1-2; D is ambiguous. Between the trimmed V and J ends, which lost 4 bases and 7 bases, there was a span of 16 bases. Germline CDR1 MGHDK, CDR2 SYGVNS. The CDR3 sequence is 14 residues long.

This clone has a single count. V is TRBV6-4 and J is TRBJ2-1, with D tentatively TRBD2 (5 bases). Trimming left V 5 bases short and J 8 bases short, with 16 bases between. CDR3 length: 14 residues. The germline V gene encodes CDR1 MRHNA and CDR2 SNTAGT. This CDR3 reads CASSFGMSGDEQFF. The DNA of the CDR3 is TGTGCCAGCAGTTTCGGGATGAGTGGCGATGAGCAGTTCTTC.

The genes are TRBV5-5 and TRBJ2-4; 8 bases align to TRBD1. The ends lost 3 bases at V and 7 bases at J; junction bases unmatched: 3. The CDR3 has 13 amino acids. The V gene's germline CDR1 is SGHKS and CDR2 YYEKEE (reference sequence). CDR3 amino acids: CASSSQGANIQYF. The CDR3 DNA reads TGTGCCAGCAGCTCCCAGGGGGCGAACATTCAGTACTTC.

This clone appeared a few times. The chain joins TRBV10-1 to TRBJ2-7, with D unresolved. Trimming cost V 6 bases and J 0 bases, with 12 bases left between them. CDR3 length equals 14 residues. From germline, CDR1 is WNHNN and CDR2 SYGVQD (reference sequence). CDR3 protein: CASRPFDTSYEQYF. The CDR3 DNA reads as TGCGCCAGCAGACCCTTTGACACCTCCTACGAGCAGTACTTC.

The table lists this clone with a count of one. The CDR3 reads CASSYVPLRGTEAFF. In nucleotides, the CDR3 is TGTGCCAGCAGTTACGTTCCTCTAAGGGGGACTGAAGCTTTCTTT. V usage is TRBV6-5 and J usage is TRBJ1-1; D may be TRBD1 (6 bases). Germline V gives CDR1 MNHEY, CDR2 SVGAGI. The V gene lost 2 bases and the J gene lost 5 bases, with 15 bases spanning the gap. The length of the CDR3 is 15 residues.

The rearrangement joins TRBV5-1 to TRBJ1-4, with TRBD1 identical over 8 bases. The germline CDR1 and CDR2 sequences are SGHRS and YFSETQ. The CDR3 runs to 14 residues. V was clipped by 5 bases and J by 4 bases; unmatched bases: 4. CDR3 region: CASSLTGVNEKLFF. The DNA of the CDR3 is TGCGCCAGCAGTCTGACAGGGGTTAATGAAAAACTGTTTTTT.

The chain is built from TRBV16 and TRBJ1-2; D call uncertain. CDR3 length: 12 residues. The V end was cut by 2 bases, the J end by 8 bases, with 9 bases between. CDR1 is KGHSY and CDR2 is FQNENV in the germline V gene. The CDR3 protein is CASSQRAEGYTF. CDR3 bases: TGTGCCAGCAGCCAAAGAGCCGAGGGCTACACCTTC.

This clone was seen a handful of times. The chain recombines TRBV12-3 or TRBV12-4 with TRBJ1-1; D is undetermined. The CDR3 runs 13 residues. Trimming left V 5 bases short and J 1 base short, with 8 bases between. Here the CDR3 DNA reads TGTGCCAGCAGTCGACAACAGAACACTGAAGCTTTCTTT. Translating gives CASSRQQNTEAFF.

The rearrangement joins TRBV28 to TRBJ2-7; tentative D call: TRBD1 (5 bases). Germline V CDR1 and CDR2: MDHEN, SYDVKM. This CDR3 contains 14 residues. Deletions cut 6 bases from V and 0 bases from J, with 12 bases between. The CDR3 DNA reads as TGTGCCAGCAGCCCTACAGGTAGCTCCTACGAGCAGTACTTC. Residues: CASSPTGSSYEQYF.

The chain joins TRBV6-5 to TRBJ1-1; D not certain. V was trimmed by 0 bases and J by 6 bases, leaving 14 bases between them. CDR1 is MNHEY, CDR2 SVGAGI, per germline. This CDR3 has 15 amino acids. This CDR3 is CASSYSSVETSEAFF. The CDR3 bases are TGTGCCAGCAGTTACTCGAGTGTCGAGACATCTGAAGCTTTCTTT.

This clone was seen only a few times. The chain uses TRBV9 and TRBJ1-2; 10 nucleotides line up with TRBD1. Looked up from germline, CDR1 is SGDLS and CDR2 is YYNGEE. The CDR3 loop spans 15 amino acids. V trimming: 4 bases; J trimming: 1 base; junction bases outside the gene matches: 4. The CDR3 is CASSPRTGGNYGYTF. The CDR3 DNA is TGTGCCAGCAGCCCCAGGACAGGGGGTAACTATGGCTACACCTTC.

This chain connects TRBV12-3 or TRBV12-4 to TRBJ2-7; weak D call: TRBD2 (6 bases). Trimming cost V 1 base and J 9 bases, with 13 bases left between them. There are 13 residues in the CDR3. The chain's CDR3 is CASSLGGLGGQYF. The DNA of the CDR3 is TGTGCCAGCAGTTTAGGTGGGTTGGGGGGGCAGTACTTC.

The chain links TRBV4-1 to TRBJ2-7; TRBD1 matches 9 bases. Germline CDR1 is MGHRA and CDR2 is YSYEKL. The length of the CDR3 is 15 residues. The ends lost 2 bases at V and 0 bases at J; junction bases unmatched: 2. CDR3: CASSQRTGASYEQYV. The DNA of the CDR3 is TGCGCCAGCAGCCAACGGACAGGGGCCTCCTACGAGCAGTACGTC.

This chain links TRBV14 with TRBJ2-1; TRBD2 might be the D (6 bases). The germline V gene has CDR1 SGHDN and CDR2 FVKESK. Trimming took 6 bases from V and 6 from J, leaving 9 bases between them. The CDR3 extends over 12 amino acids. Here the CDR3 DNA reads TGTGCCAGCAGAGCCGGGAGCAATGAGCAGTTCTTC. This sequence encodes CASRAGSNEQFF. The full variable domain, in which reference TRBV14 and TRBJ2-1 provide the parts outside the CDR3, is EAGVTQFPSHSVIEKGQTVTLRCDPISGHDNLYWYRRVMGKEIKFLLHFVKESKQDESGMPNNRFLAERTGGTYSTLKVQPAELEDSGVYFCASRAGSNEQFFGPGTRLTVL.

As DNA, the CDR3 is TGTGCCAGCAGCTTCGCACTAGCGGGAGGGTACGAGCAGTACTTC. Translated, it gives CASSFALAGGYEQYF. The V call is TRBV11-2, the J call TRBJ2-7, with 13 bases aligning to TRBD2. The CDR3 spans 15 residues. CDR1 is SGHAT, CDR2 FQNNGV, per germline. Trimming cost V 3 bases and J 4 bases; bases outside gene matches: 3.

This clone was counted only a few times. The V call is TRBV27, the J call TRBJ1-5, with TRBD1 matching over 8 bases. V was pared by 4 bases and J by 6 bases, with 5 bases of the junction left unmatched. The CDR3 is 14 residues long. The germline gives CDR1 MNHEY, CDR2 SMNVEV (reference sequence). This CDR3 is CASSSGQVSQPQHF. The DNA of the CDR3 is TGTGCCAGCAGTTCGGGACAGGTTAGTCAGCCCCAGCATTTT.

Written as DNA, the CDR3 is TGCGCCAGCAGCTTCGGTGCTGGACAGGGGAATTCACCCCTCCACTTT. It codes for CASSFGAGQGNSPLHF. The rearrangement links TRBV5-1 to TRBJ1-6; 9 bases fit TRBD1. The CDR3 length is 16 residues. Germline V CDR1 and CDR2: SGHRS, YFSETQ. V dropped 2 bases and J dropped 7; count of bases not matched to a gene: 7.